The rows below give T cell receptor beta chains drawn from one sample of a study of spatial heterogeneity in lung cancer. Each CDR3 protein gets one entry after TCRdb re-called the 5' RACE reads with MiXCR. The sample shows more than 45,000 distinct CDR3 sequences, less than 5.5% of them seen only once. This specimen consisted of PBMCs, obtained at surgery. The receptors originated from a male donor with early-stage non-small cell lung cancer. Each CDR3 is given with its conserved first and last residue. A D gene is named only where the DNA matches it firmly. Only part of the rows carry a size: once, few, many, or a class if the clone is expanded.

CDR3 protein: CASSPGAYYGYTF
CDR3 DNA: TGTGCCAGCAGCCCGGGGGCCTACTATGGCTACACCTTC
CDR3 length: 13
V gene: TRBV6-5
clone size: many
J gene: TRBJ1-2
D gene: -

CDR3 protein: CASSLGTGVDLSYNEQFF
CDR3 DNA: TGTGCCAGCAGCTTGGGGACAGGGGTGGACTTATCCTACAATGAGCAGTTCTTC
CDR3 length: 18
V gene: TRBV5-4
clone size: many
J gene: TRBJ2-1
D gene: TRBD1

CDR3 protein: CASSHGGRSTDTQYF
CDR3 DNA: TGTGCCAGCAGCCACGGGGGACGGAGCACAGATACGCAGTATTTT
CDR3 length: 15
V gene: TRBV7-9
clone size: -
J gene: TRBJ2-3
D gene: -

CDR3 protein: CATSRQLAASTDTQYF
CDR3 DNA: TGTGCCACCAGCAGACAACTAGCGGCCTCAACAGATACGCAGTATTTT
CDR3 length: 16
V gene: TRBV15
clone size: many
J gene: TRBJ2-3
D gene: TRBD2

CDR3 protein: CSGRDRVADTQYF
CDR3 DNA: TGCAGCGGCCGGGACAGGGTTGCAGATACGCAGTATTTT
CDR3 length: 13
V gene: TRBV29-1
clone size: many
J gene: TRBJ2-3
D gene: TRBD1

CDR3 protein: CASSRGGEVTDTQYF
CDR3 DNA: TGCGCCAGCAGCCGCGGGGGAGAGGTCACAGATACGCAGTATTTT
CDR3 length: 15
V gene: TRBV4-3
clone size: many
J gene: TRBJ2-3
D gene: TRBD2

CDR3 protein: CSVEDGGTGPQETQYF
CDR3 DNA: TGCAGCGTTGAAGATGGAGGGACAGGACCTCAAGAGACCCAGTACTTC
CDR3 length: 16
V gene: TRBV29-1
clone size: many
J gene: TRBJ2-5
D gene: TRBD1

CDR3 protein: CSASLASGTGEQFF
CDR3 DNA: TGCAGTGCTAGTTTGGCTAGCGGGACGGGTGAGCAGTTCTTC
CDR3 length: 14
V gene: TRBV20-1
clone size: few
J gene: TRBJ2-1
D gene: TRBD2

CDR3 protein: CASSLSGTHYNEQFF
CDR3 DNA: TGTGCCAGCAGTTTATCTGGGACCCATTACAATGAGCAGTTCTTC
CDR3 length: 15
V gene: TRBV28
clone size: many
J gene: TRBJ2-1
D gene: -

CDR3 protein: CASSYRYGYTF
CDR3 DNA: TGTGCCAGCAGTTACCGGTATGGCTACACCTTC
CDR3 length: 11
V gene: TRBV6-2/TRBV6-3
clone size: many
J gene: TRBJ1-2
D gene: -

CDR3 protein: CASSGTGNQPQHF
CDR3 DNA: TGTGCCAGCAGCGGGACTGGCAATCAGCCCCAGCATTTT
CDR3 length: 13
V gene: TRBV2
clone size: many
J gene: TRBJ1-5
D gene: -

CDR3 protein: CASSLRGRAYEQYF
CDR3 DNA: TGCGCCAGCAGCTTACGCGGGAGGGCCTACGAGCAGTACTTC
CDR3 length: 14
V gene: TRBV5-1
clone size: many
J gene: TRBJ2-7
D gene: TRBD2

CDR3 protein: CASSPGSNEQFF
CDR3 DNA: TGTGCCAGCAGCCCCGGAAGCAATGAGCAGTTCTTC
CDR3 length: 12
V gene: TRBV11-2
clone size: many
J gene: TRBJ2-1
D gene: -

CDR3 protein: CASSQYTIGDGYTF
CDR3 DNA: TGCGCCAGCAGCCAATACACCATCGGGGATGGCTACACCTTC
CDR3 length: 14
V gene: TRBV4-3
clone size: many
J gene: TRBJ1-2
D gene: -

CDR3 protein: CASSPASGRGEETQYF
CDR3 DNA: TGTGCCAGCAGCCCGGCTAGCGGGCGTGGGGAAGAGACCCAGTACTTC
CDR3 length: 16
V gene: TRBV7-2
clone size: many
J gene: TRBJ2-5
D gene: TRBD2

CDR3 protein: CASSSGLEKTQYF
CDR3 DNA: TGTGCCAGCAGTTCGGGACTAGAGAAGACCCAGTACTTC
CDR3 length: 13
V gene: TRBV12-3/TRBV12-4
clone size: many
J gene: TRBJ2-5
D gene: TRBD2

CDR3 protein: CASSFRDRTYEQYF
CDR3 DNA: TGTGCCAGTAGTTTCCGGGACAGGACCTACGAGCAGTACTTC
CDR3 length: 14
V gene: TRBV19
clone size: many
J gene: TRBJ2-7
D gene: TRBD1

CDR3 protein: CASSLGWAGTRRSYGYTF
CDR3 DNA: TGTGCCAGCAGCTTAGGTTGGGCGGGGACTAGAAGGTCTTATGGCTACACCTTC
CDR3 length: 18
V gene: TRBV7-6
clone size: many
J gene: TRBJ1-2
D gene: -

CDR3 protein: CAIREDRGGQPQHF
CDR3 DNA: TGTGCCATCAGGGAAGACAGGGGAGGGCAGCCCCAGCATTTT
CDR3 length: 14
V gene: TRBV10-3
clone size: many
J gene: TRBJ1-5
D gene: TRBD1

CDR3 protein: CASSLGDRGEQYF
CDR3 DNA: TGTGCCAGCAGTTTGGGGGACAGGGGGGAGCAGTACTTC
CDR3 length: 13
V gene: TRBV12-3/TRBV12-4
clone size: many
J gene: TRBJ2-7
D gene: TRBD1